The 12 T cell receptor beta chains reported below all come from one sample, sequenced in a study of cytomegalovirus exposure and HLA in healthy donors. 13 Jbeta primers and 60 Vbeta primers were used for the PCR. The assay was immunoSEQ multiplex PCR, and TCRdb's table has in-frame clones only and misses some. Of roughly 290,000 clones in the sample, around nine tenths were seen once. The source material was PBMCs. These receptors all stem from a woman aged 18-29 years in good health and CMV-seronegative.

V is TRBV13 and J is TRBJ1-4, with 8 bases fitting TRBD1. The V gene's germline CDR1 is PRHDT and CDR2 FYEKMQ (reference sequence). The ends lost 5 bases at V and 1 base at J; junction bases unmatched: 3. This CDR3 region has 15 residues. CDR3 residues: CASSQGAQTNEKLFF. The CDR3 DNA reads TGTGCCAGCAGCCAGGGGGCGCAAACTAATGAAAAACTGTTTTTT.

The J gene is TRBJ1-4, the V gene TRBV25-1; TRBD1 matches at 7 bases. J lost 8 bases, V lost 7 bases, and 13 bases had no gene match. From germline, CDR1 is MGHDK and CDR2 SYGVNS. This CDR3 is 15 amino acids long. The CDR3 region has the DNA TGTGCCAGCAATAATCCCCGGGACAGTCCCGAAAAACTGTTTTTT. Translated, it gives CASNNPRDSPEKLFF.

The chain links TRBV4-1 to TRBJ1-6; D unresolved. The CDR3 runs to 16 residues. Trimming took 2 bases from V and 6 from J, leaving 14 bases between them. Germline CDR1 is MGHRA and CDR2 is YSYEKL. The CDR3 DNA reads TGCGCCAGCAGCCAAACAACACGCCAGATTAATTCACCCCTCCACTTT. Protein product: CASSQTTRQINSPLHF.

The J gene is TRBJ1-5, the V gene TRBV2; a possible D gene is TRBD1 (5 bases). CDR1 is SNHLY, CDR2 FYNNEI, per germline. This CDR3 is 13 amino acids long. Trimming shortened V by 3 bases and J by 6 bases, and 9 bases separated the two germline ends. Here the CDR3 DNA reads TGTGCCAGCAGTGAGGCGGGGGGTCAGCCCCAGCATTTT. This gives the protein CASSEAGGQPQHF.

In the case of this clone: Other DNA sequences within the sample encode an identical CDR3. The chain joins TRBV12-5 to TRBJ1-1; 7 positions agree with TRBD1. Germline CDR1 reads LGHNT; CDR2 reads FRNRAP. The trim removed 6 bases at V and 4 bases at J, leaving 17 bases unmatched. The CDR3 totals 17 residues. CDR3 DNA: TGTGCTAGTGGCCCGATCCTGAACAGGGGCCTGAGCACTGAAGCTTTCTTT. This gives the protein CASGPILNRGLSTEAFF.

The rearrangement links TRBV2 to TRBJ1-5, with 7 bases fitting TRBD1. The CDR3 contains 12 residues. The germline V gene encodes CDR1 SNHLY and CDR2 FYNNEI. The V segment lost 11 bases and the J segment 3 bases; nucleotides outside the gene matches: 4. CDR3 sequence: CAGGQSNQPQHF. The CDR3 coding sequence is TGTGCCGGGGGACAGTCCAATCAGCCCCAGCATTTT.

The V and J genes are TRBV19 and TRBJ2-7; 9 bases are a match to TRBD2. With V trimmed by 5 bases and J by 1 base, 9 bases remained unmatched. The CDR3 consists of 16 residues. From germline, CDR1 is LNHDA and CDR2 SQIVND (reference sequence). The DNA of the CDR3 is TGTGCCAGTAGTGCCCTGAGGAGCGGGGGGTCCTACGAGCAGTACTTC. This translates into CASSALRSGGSYEQYF.

The chain recombines TRBV28 with TRBJ2-3; 9 bases fit TRBD2. CDR1 and CDR2 from the germline V gene are MDHEN and SYDVKM. The length of the CDR3 is 18 residues. Trimming removed 5 bases from V and 3 bases from J; junction bases left unmatched: 15. This chain's CDR3 is CASSRPGGRGGVTDTQYF. The DNA of the CDR3 is TGTGCCAGCAGTCGCCCCGGGGGGCGGGGGGGTGTAACAGATACGCAGTATTTT.

The chain combines TRBV19 with TRBJ2-5, with 7 bases that match TRBD1. V dropped 2 bases and J dropped 4; count of bases not matched to a gene: 10. CDR1 is LNHDA, CDR2 SQIVND, per germline (reference sequence). The CDR3 sequence is 16 residues long. CDR3 DNA sequence: TGTGCCAGTAGTATAAAACAGGGGAGTCGTGGAGAGACCCAGTACTTC. Residues: CASSIKQGSRGETQYF.

The CDR3 sequence: CASSYSVGGGPDTQYF. The CDR3 bases are TGTGCCAGCAGTTACTCAGTGGGGGGGGGCCCCGATACGCAGTATTTT. The chain links TRBV6-6 to TRBJ2-3, with D possibly TRBD2 on 7 matching bases. The CDR3 is made up of 16 amino acids. Germline V gives CDR1 MNHNY, CDR2 SVGAGI (reference sequence). The V end was cut by 0 bases, the J end by 6 bases, with 16 bases between.

The chain joins TRBV7-7 to TRBJ2-3, with D possibly matching TRBD2 (7 bases). The CDR3 has 15 amino acids. The V and J ends lost 4 bases and 5 bases respectively, with 16 bases between them. Germline CDR1 reads SSHAT; CDR2 reads FNYEAQ (reference sequence). The CDR3 DNA reads as TGTGCCAGCAGCTCGCGGGGAGGGGGTTTAGATACGCAGTATTTT. Its protein is CASSSRGGGLDTQYF.

J is TRBJ1-2 and V is TRBV13; 7 bases fit TRBD1. V shed 2 bases and J 4 bases; nucleotides not matched to a gene: 4. The V gene's germline CDR1 is PRHDT and CDR2 FYEKMQ (reference sequence). This CDR3 contains 14 residues. For the CDR3, the DNA is TGTGCCAGCAGCTTACGGCAGGGGGGCTATGGCTACACCTTC. It is translated as CASSLRQGGYGYTF.